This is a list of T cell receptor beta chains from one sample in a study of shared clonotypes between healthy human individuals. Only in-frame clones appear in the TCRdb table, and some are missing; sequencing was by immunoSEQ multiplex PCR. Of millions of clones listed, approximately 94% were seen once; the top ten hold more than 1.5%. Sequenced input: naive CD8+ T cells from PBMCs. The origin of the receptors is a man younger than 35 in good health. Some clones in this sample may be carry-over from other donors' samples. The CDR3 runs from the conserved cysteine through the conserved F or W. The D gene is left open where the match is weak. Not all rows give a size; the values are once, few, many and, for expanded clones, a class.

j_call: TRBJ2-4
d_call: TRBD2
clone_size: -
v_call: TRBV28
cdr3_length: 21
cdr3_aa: CASSPLPTELAGLLAKNIQYF
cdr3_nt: TGTGCCAGCAGTCCCCTTCCCACTGAACTAGCGGGGCTCTTAGCCAAAAACATTCAGTACTTC

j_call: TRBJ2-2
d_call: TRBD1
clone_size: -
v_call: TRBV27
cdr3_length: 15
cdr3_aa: CASSSGTGGAGELFF
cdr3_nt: TGTGCCAGCAGTTCCGGGACAGGGGGCGCCGGGGAGCTGTTTTTT

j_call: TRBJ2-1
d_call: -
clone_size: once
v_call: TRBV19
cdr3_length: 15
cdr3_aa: CASSPGAGLYNEQFF
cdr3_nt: TGTGCCAGTAGTCCAGGGGCGGGACTTTACAATGAGCAGTTCTTC

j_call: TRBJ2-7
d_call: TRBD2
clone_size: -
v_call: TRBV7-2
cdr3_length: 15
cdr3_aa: CASSLGSGGSYEQYF
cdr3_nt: TGTGCCAGCAGCTTAGGAAGCGGGGGGTCCTACGAGCAGTACTTC

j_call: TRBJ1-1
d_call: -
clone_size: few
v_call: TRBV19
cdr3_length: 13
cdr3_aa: CASSSGWNTEAFF
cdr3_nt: TGTGCCAGTAGTTCAGGGTGGAACACTGAAGCTTTCTTT

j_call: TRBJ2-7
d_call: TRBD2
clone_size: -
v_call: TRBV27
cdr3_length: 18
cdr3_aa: CASSPGLAGTWSSYEQYF
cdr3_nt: TGTGCCAGCAGTCCGGGACTAGCGGGAACATGGAGCTCCTACGAGCAGTACTTC

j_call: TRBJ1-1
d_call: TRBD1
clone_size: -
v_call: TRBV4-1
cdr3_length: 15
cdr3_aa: CASSQDGQENTEAFF
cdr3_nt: TGCGCCAGCAGCCAAGACGGACAGGAGAACACTGAAGCTTTCTTT

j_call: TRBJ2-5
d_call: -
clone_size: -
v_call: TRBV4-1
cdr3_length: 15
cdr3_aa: CASEAVLSLGETQYF
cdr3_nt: TGCGCCTCCGAGGCGGTCCTATCTCTTGGAGAGACCCAGTACTTC

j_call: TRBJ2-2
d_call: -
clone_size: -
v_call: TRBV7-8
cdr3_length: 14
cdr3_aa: CASSLDSPPGELFF
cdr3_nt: TGTGCCAGCAGCTTAGATTCCCCCCCCGGGGAGCTGTTTTTT

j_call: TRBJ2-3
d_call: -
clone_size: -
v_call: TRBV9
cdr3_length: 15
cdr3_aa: CASSATGTATDTQYF
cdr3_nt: TGTGCCAGCAGTGCTACCGGGACTGCCACAGATACGCAGTATTTT

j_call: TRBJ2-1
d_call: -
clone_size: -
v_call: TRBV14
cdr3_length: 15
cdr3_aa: CASSPVAGLFNEQFF
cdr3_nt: TGTGCCAGCAGCCCCGTGGCGGGGTTGTTCAATGAGCAGTTCTTC

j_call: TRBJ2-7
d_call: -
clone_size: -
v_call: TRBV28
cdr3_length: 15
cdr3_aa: CASSLMAVGHREQYF
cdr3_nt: TGTGCCAGCAGTTTAATGGCCGTTGGGCATCGCGAGCAGTACTTC

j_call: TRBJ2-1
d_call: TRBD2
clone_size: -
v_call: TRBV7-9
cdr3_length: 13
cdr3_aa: CASRTSGRNEQFF
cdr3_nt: TGTGCCAGCAGGACTAGCGGTCGGAATGAGCAGTTCTTC

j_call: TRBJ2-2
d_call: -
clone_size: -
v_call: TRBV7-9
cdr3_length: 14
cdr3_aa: CASSPNHNPGELFF
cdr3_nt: TGTGCCAGCAGCCCGAACCACAATCCCGGGGAGCTGTTTTTT

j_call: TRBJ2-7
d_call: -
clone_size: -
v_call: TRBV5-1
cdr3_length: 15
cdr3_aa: CASSLGRPRAHEQYF
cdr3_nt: TGCGCCAGCAGCTTGGGGAGGCCCAGGGCCCACGAGCAGTACTTC

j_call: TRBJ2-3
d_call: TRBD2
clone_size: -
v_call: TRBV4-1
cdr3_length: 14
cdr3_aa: CASSQGREGDTQYF
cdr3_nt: TGCGCCAGCAGCCAAGGGCGGGAGGGGGATACGCAGTATTTT

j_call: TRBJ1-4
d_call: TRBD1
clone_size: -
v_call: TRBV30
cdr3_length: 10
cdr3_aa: CAGRGTELFF
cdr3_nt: TGTGCCGGACGTGGGACAGAACTGTTTTTT

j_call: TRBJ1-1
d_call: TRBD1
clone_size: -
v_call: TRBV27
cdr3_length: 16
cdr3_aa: CASSSLQGAEGTEAFF
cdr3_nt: TGTGCCAGCAGCAGTCTACAGGGGGCCGAGGGCACTGAAGCTTTCTTT

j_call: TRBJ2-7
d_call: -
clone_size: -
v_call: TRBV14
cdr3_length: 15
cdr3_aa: CASSLDSARGHEQYF
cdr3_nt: TGTGCCAGCAGCTTAGATAGCGCGCGGGGCCACGAGCAGTACTTC

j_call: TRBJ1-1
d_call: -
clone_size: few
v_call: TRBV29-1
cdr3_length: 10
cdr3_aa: CSVEDGGAFF
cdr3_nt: TGCAGCGTTGAAGATGGGGGCGCTTTCTTT